The 15 T cell receptor beta chains in this list originate from one sample, sequenced in a study of cytomegalovirus exposure and HLA in healthy donors (dated by TCRdb to 2017 to 2019). The library relied on the immunoSEQ multiplex PCR assay. For the multiplex PCR, a mixture combining 60 forward primers for TCR Vbeta segments and 13 reverse primers for TCR Jbeta segments was used. TCRdb stores this immuneACCESS table with in-frame sequences only. Part of the clones is absent; in the studies checked, under half of the shortfall reflects unresolved V genes, and no reason is known for the rest. Present in this sample are about 300,000 clones, 75% to 90% of which were seen just once. 3.5% to 4% of the sample belongs to the ten largest clones. Sequencing input: PBMCs. These receptor sequences come from a man in his forties in good health and CMV-seropositive.

The chain links TRBV29-1 to TRBJ2-5, with a possible D match to TRBD1 (6 bases). CDR3 length: 14 amino acids. V shed 3 bases and J shed 5 bases, with 16 bases lying between them. Germline CDR1 is SQVTM and CDR2 is ANQGSEA. CDR3 in amino acids: CSVDAGAATETQYF. CDR3 nucleotide sequence: TGCAGCGTTGACGCAGGGGCTGCGACTGAGACCCAGTACTTC.

V is TRBV19 and J is TRBJ2-1; a weak D match, TRBD2 (5 bases). CDR1 and CDR2 from the germline V gene are LNHDA and SQIVND (reference sequence). The V end lost 1 base, the J end lost 5 bases, and 12 bases lay between the germline ends. The length of the CDR3 is 15 residues. CDR3 in amino acids: CASSIVPGYNNEQFF. In DNA form, the CDR3 reads TGTGCCAGTAGTATAGTCCCGGGATACAACAATGAGCAGTTCTTC.

The chain carries TRBV4-3 and TRBJ1-6, with 8 bases that match TRBD1. Germline-derived CDR1 and CDR2 are LGHNA and YSLEER. CDR3 length equals 14 residues. V trimming: 3 bases; J trimming: 6 bases; junction bases outside the gene matches: 1. DNA of the CDR3: TGCGCCAGCAGCCATACAGGGGGTAATTCACCCCTCCACTTT. Translated: CASSHTGGNSPLHF.

The chain employs TRBV11-3 and TRBJ2-2; 10 bases are shared with TRBD1. Trimming took 5 bases from V and 5 from J; bases not matched to a gene: 8. The germline V gene has CDR1 SGHNT and CDR2 YENEEA. The CDR3 runs 16 residues. CDR3 in amino acids: CASSPGQGGRTGELFF. CDR3 in DNA: TGTGCCAGCAGCCCCGGACAGGGGGGTCGGACCGGGGAGCTGTTTTTT.

This chain links TRBV28 with TRBJ2-7, with TRBD1 identical over 8 bases. The CDR3 has 14 amino acids. CDR1 is MDHEN and CDR2 is SYDVKM in the germline V gene. The trim removed 5 bases at V and 4 bases at J, leaving 7 bases unmatched. CDR3 nucleotide sequence: TGTGCCAGCAGTACCCGACAGGGGTTGTACGAGCAGTACTTC. It is translated as CASSTRQGLYEQYF. The full variable domain, in which reference TRBV28 and TRBJ2-7 provide the parts outside the CDR3, is DVKVTQSSRYLVKRTGEKVFLECVQDMDHENMFWYRQDPGLGLRLIYFSYDVKMKEKGDIPEGYSVSREKKERFSLILESASTNQTSMYLCASSTRQGLYEQYFGPGTRLTVT.

This rearrangement joins TRBV19 to TRBJ1-2, with 10 bases fitting TRBD1. This CDR3 has 17 amino acids. Germline values: CDR1 LNHDA, CDR2 SQIVND (reference sequence). With 2 bases clipped from V and 6 bases from J, the junction kept 12 bases outside the gene matches. The DNA for the CDR3 is TGTGCCAGTAGTATACTTCGGGACAGGGGCCTTTTGGATGGCTACACCTTC. Residues: CASSILRDRGLLDGYTF.

As DNA, the CDR3 is TGTGCCAGTAGTATCAGAGGGAGGGTTGAAGAGCAGTACTTC. This sequence encodes CASSIRGRVEEQYF. This chain uses TRBV19 with TRBJ2-7; 7 bases line up with TRBD2. Trimming took 3 bases from V and 7 from J; bases not matched to a gene: 9. CDR3 length: 14 amino acids. The germline gives CDR1 LNHDA, CDR2 SQIVND (reference sequence).

The chain has TRBV5-1 and TRBJ2-1, with TRBD2 identical over 11 bases. The CDR3 is 17 amino acids. The V and J ends lost 5 bases and 4 bases, in that order; junction bases with no gene match: 11. Per the germline V gene, CDR1 is SGHRS and CDR2 is YFSETQ. CDR3 protein: CASSFYGLAGSYNEQFF. The CDR3 bases are TGCGCCAGCAGTTTTTACGGACTAGCGGGTTCTTACAATGAGCAGTTCTTC.

J is TRBJ2-7 and V is TRBV30; D is perhaps TRBD2 (5 bases). Per germline, CDR1 GTSNPN and CDR2 SVGIG (reference sequence). Trimming shortened V by 4 bases and J by 3 bases, and 10 bases separated the two germline ends. The CDR3 runs 12 residues. The chain's CDR3 is CAWTRRGYEQYF. As DNA, the CDR3 is TGTGCCTGGACTAGACGGGGCTACGAGCAGTACTTC.

This sequence joins TRBV29-1 and TRBJ1-2, with TRBD1 as a possible D gene (5 bases). V dropped 3 bases and J dropped 4 bases, with 6 bases sitting between them. Germline V CDR1 and CDR2: SQVTM, ANQGSEA. The CDR3 totals 11 residues. The CDR3 DNA follows: TGCAGCGTTGACAGGGCCTATGGCTACACCTTC. The encoded protein is CSVDRAYGYTF. Full variable domain (remainder filled in from reference TRBV29-1 and TRBJ1-2): SAVISQKPSRDICQRGTSLTIQCQVDSQVTMMFWYRQQPGQSLTLIATANQGSEATYESGFVIDKFPISRPNLTFSTLTVSNMSPEDSSIYLCSVDRAYGYTFGSGTRLTVV.

A word on this clone: The same CDR3 also results from other DNA sequences found in this sample. The chain carries TRBV19 and TRBJ1-5, with a tentative D call TRBD1 (5 bases). Per germline, CDR1 LNHDA and CDR2 SQIVND (reference sequence). CDR3 length: 14 residues. Trimming shortened V by 1 base and J by 3 bases, and 7 bases separated the two germline ends. CDR3 loop: CASSIGQSNQPQHF. In DNA, the CDR3 is TGTGCCAGTAGTATAGGACAGTCCAATCAGCCCCAGCATTTT.

This clone was seen a handful of times. The genes are TRBV28 and TRBJ1-4; D might be TRBD1 (6 bases). V shed 6 bases and J shed 2 bases, with 13 bases lying between them. This CDR3 has 15 residues. CDR1 and CDR2 (germline): MDHEN, SYDVKM. In DNA form, the CDR3 reads TGTGCCAGCAGCCTACAGGGATATACTAATGAAAAACTGTTTTTT. Translating gives CASSLQGYTNEKLFF.

The CDR3 protein is CASSRSGRMETQYF. Written as DNA, the CDR3 is TGTGCCAGCAGTCGGAGCGGGAGGATGGAGACCCAGTACTTC. The V gene is TRBV7-2, the J gene TRBJ2-5, with 9 bases fitting TRBD2. J lost 5 bases, V lost 6 bases, and 7 bases had no gene match. Germline V gene sequence: CDR1 SGHTA, CDR2 FQGNSA. This CDR3 has 14 amino acids.

This chain joins TRBV5-1 and TRBJ1-4; a possible D gene is TRBD1 (6 bases). The CDR3 has 19 amino acids. The germline V gene encodes CDR1 SGHRS and CDR2 YFSETQ. V was trimmed by 3 bases and J by 4 bases, leaving 25 bases between them. The CDR3 sequence is CASSSLQGVVGVGNEKLFF. CDR3 nucleotide sequence: TGCGCCAGCAGCTCATTACAGGGAGTGGTTGGGGTCGGTAATGAAAAACTGTTTTTT.

The chain joins TRBV7-2 to TRBJ1-1; 7 nucleotides agree with TRBD1. From germline, CDR1 is SGHTA and CDR2 FQGNSA. J was trimmed by 5 bases and V by 1 base; bases with no gene match: 4. The CDR3 is 14 amino acids. The DNA for the CDR3 is TGTGCCAGCAGCTTAGGACAGGGTCTAACTGAAGCTTTCTTT. Amino acid sequence: CASSLGQGLTEAFF.